This T cell receptor (beta chain) is from a study of T cell responses to AZD1222 COVID-19 vaccine. Notes on the study in general: In all cases, repertoires were sampled only after the peak T cell response. Females made up more of the donors, who were largely white British, and clonal diversity may have come out too low. Regions left unmutated in variants are reportedly the target of nearly half of spike-specific TCRs. CD4 TCRs covered the whole spike, strongest at regions 160-218 and 743-854.

Comments on this clone: Its antigen is not identified.

Using immunoSEQ multiplex PCR, the repertoire was profiled, and TCRdb retains in-frame clones only, with some absent. The data contain tens of thousands of clones, about 90% of them singletons. From germline, CDR1 is KGHDR and CDR2 SFDVKD. This CDR3 contains 15 residues. Trimming pared 2 bases from V and 4 bases from J, leaving 13 bases between. The sequence was collected from an adult who received the MenACWY meningococcal vaccine as a control. The source material was peripheral blood, sampled 28 days after the second dose of the MenACWY control vaccine. The chain links TRBV24-1 to TRBJ2-5; D is perhaps TRBD2 (5 bases). CDR3 loop: CATSDSPLAGETQYF. The CDR3 nucleotides are TGTGCCACCAGTGATTCTCCGCTAGCCGGAGAGACCCAGTACTTC.